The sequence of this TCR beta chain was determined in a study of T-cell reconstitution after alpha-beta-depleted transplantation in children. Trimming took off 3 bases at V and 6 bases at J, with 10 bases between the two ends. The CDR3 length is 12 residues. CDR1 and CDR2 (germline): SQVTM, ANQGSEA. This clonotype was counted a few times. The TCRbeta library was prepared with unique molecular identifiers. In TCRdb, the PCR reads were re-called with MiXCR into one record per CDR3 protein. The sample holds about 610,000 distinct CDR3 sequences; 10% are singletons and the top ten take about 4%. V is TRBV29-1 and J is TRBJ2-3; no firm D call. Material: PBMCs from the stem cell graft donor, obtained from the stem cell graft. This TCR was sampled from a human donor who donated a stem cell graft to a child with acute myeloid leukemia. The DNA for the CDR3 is TGCAGCGTTGAGAGGACGTCGGATACGCAGTATTTT. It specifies CSVERTSDTQYF.